This TCR beta chain is drawn from a study of OX40 agonist ivuxolimab in advanced cancers. Study information: Anti-PD-1, anti-PD-L1 or anti-CTLA-4 therapy given earlier was allowed, and around 40% had some.

V lost 4 bases to trimming and J lost 5 bases; unmatched junction nucleotides: 12. The CDR3 extends over 16 amino acids. The germline V gene has CDR1 SGHRS and CDR2 YFSETQ. Study conclusions and caveats: CD4+ T cells averaged fewer expanded clones than CD8+ T cells.

Baseline, cycle 4 day 1, and cycle 7 day 1 were the blood sampling points. TCRdb's table, derived via immunoSEQ multiplex PCR, lists solely in-frame clones and lacks some. The table shows some 64,000 clones, with about 90% occurring only once. In the case of this clone: The target antigen is unknown.

The sequence derives from an adult with an advanced solid tumor such as melanoma, head and neck, liver or kidney cancer. The chain recombines TRBV5-1 with TRBJ2-5; the match to TRBD1 covers 9 bases. Specimen: CD4+ or CD8+ T cells sorted from blood, collected in a trial of the OX40 agonist ivuxolimab. For the CDR3, the DNA is TGCGCCAGCAGCATGTACCGGGACAGGGCCGGGGAGACCCAGTACTTC. This encodes CASSMYRDRAGETQYF.